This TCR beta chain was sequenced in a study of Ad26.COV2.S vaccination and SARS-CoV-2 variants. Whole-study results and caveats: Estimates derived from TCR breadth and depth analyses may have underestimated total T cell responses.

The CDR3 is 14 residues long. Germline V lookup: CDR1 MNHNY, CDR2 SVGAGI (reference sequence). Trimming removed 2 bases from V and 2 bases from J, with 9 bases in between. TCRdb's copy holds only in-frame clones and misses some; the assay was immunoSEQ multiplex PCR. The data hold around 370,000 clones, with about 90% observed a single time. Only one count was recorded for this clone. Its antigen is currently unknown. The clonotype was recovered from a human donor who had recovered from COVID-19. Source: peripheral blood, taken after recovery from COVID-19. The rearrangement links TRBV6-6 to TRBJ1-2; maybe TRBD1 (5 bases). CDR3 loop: CASSYGQGNYGYTF. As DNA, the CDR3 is TGTGCCAGCAGTTACGGTCAGGGAAACTATGGCTACACCTTC.